This TCR beta chain was identified in a study of T-cell memory formation after mild COVID-19. Across the whole study: TCR clustering was largely donor specific.

Constant-segment primers were used for 5'RACE, and the resulting TCR alpha and TCR beta cDNA libraries carried sample barcodes and UMIs. TCRdb ran MiXCR on the 5' RACE reads and lists one entry per CDR3 protein. The sample has under 300,000 distinct CDR3 sequences, 7% to 10% seen once. General study results and limits: Clones that contracted from day 15 to 85 had balanced CD4/CD8; later expanders were CD4+ biased. The study detected some responding clones in pre-infection memory, suggesting cross-reactive memory joined.

Germline V gives CDR1 KGHSH, CDR2 LQKENI. With 0 bases removed from V and 3 bases from J, the gap between germline ends came to 11 bases. The CDR3 loop spans 15 amino acids. This clonotype was counted only a few times. As yet, its antigen is unknown. This sequence was found in a man between 18 and 35 years old who had mild COVID-19 (a few samples of this study predate the infection). Cell type and time point are not known. The sequenced material came from PBMCs or a T cell subset sorted from them (not recorded which). This rearrangement joins TRBV18 to TRBJ1-1; D is unresolved. The CDR3 sequence: CASSPPGKKDTEAFF. The CDR3 nucleotides read TGTGCCAGCTCACCACCTGGGAAAAAGGACACTGAAGCTTTCTTT.